This T cell receptor beta chain was recorded in a study of T cell responses to AZD1222 COVID-19 vaccine. Sequencing used immunoSEQ multiplex PCR; TCRdb keeps in-frame clones, though not all of them. The sample holds 95,000 to 150,000 clones; more than 70% are singletons and the top ten take less than 2%. V lost 3 bases to trimming and J lost 5 bases; unmatched junction nucleotides: 10. This CDR3 spans 17 amino acids. Germline CDR1 is SGHVS and CDR2 is FNYEAQ. Notes on this clone: No antigen is known for it.

Regarding the study as a whole: Reportedly, close to half of spike-specific TCRs are directed against unmutated variant regions. Clonal diversity may have been underestimated in mostly white British donors.

The chain combines TRBV7-6 with TRBJ2-1; the match to TRBD2 covers 10 bases. This clonotype originated in an adult in good health. Sequencing used peripheral blood, obtained on day 0 of AZD1222 vaccination. The CDR3 DNA reads as TGTGCCAGCAGCTTTAAGGAAGGACTAGCGGAGAACAATGAGCAGTTCTTC. Protein product: CASSFKEGLAENNEQFF.